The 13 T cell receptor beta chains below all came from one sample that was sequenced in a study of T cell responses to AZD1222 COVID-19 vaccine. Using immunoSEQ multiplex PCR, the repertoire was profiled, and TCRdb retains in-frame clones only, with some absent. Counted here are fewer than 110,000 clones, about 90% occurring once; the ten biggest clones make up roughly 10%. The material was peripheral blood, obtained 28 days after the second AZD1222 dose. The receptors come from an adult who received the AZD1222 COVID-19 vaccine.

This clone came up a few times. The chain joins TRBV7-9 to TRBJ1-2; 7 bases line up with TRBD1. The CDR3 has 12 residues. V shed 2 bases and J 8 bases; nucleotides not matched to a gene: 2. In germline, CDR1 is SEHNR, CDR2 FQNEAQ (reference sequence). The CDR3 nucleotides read TGTGCCAGCAGCTTAACAGGGGAAGGCTACACCTTC. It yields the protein CASSLTGEGYTF.

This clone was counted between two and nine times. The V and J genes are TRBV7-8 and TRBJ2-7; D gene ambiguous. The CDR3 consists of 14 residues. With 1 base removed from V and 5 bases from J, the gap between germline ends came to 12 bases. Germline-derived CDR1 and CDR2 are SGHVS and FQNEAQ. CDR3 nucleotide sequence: TGTGCCAGCAGCTTAGTCATCGGGCCCAACGAGCAGTACTTC. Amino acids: CASSLVIGPNEQYF.

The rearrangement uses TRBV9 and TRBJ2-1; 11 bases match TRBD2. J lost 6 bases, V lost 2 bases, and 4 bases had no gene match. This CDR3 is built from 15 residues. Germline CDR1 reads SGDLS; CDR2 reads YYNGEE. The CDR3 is CASSVSGGAGNEQFF. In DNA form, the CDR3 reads TGTGCCAGCAGCGTTAGCGGGGGGGCCGGCAATGAGCAGTTCTTC. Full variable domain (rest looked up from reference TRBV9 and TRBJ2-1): DSGVTQTPKHLITATGQRVTLRCSPRSGDLSVYWYQQSLDQGLQFLIQYYNGEERAKGNILERFSAQQFPDLHSELNLSSLELGDSALYFCASSVSGGAGNEQFFGPGTRLTVL.

In DNA, the CDR3 is TGTGCCAGCAGTTTCGCCCGCGGGGGCTACACCTTC. Its protein is CASSFARGGYTF. The chain recombines TRBV12-3 or TRBV12-4 with TRBJ1-2; no firm D call. The CDR3 length is 12 residues. The germline V and J ends were trimmed by 3 bases and 8 bases, with 10 bases remaining between them.

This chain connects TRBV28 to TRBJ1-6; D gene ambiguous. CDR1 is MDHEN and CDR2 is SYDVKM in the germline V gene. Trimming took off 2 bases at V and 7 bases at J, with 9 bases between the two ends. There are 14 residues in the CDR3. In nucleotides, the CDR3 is TGTGCCAGCAGTTTACCGGTACTAAATTCACCCCTCCACTTT. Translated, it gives CASSLPVLNSPLHF.

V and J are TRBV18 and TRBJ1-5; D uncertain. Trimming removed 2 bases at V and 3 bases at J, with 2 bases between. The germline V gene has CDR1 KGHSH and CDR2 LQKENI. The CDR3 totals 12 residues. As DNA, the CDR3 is TGTGCCAGCTCACCAGTCAATCAGCCCCAGCATTTT. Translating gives CASSPVNQPQHF. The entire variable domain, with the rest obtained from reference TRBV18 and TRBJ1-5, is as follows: NAGVMQNPRHLVRRRGQEARLRCSPMKGHSHVYWYRQLPEEGLKFMVYLQKENIIDESGMPKERFSAEFPKEGPSILRIQQVVRGDSAAYFCASSPVNQPQHFGDGTRLSIL.

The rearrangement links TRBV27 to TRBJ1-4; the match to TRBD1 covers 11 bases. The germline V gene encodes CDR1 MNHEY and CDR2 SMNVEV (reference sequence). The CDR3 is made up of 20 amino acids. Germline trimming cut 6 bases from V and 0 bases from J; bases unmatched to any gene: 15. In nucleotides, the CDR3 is TGTGCCAGCAGATCGGACAGGGGGCGGATAGGGACTGCAACTAATGAAAAACTGTTTTTT. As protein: CASRSDRGRIGTATNEKLFF.

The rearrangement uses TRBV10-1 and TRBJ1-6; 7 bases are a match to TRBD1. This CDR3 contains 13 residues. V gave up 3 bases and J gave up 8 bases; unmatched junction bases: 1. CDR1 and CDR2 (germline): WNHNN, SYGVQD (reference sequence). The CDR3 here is CASSDRGDSPLHF. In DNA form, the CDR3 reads TGCGCCAGCAGTGACAGGGGGGATTCACCCCTCCACTTT.

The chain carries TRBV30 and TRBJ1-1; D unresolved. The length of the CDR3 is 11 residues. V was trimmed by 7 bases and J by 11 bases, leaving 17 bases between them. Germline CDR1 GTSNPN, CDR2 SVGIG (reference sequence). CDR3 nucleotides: TGTGCCTTAGAATGGGGAGGGAACGCTTTCTTT. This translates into CALEWGGNAFF. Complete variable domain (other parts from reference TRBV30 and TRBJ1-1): SQTIHQWPATLVQPVGSPLSLECTVEGTSNPNLYWYRQAAGRGLQLLFYSVGIGQISSEVPQNLSASRPQDRQFILSSKKLLLSDSGFYLCALEWGGNAFFGQGTRLTVV.

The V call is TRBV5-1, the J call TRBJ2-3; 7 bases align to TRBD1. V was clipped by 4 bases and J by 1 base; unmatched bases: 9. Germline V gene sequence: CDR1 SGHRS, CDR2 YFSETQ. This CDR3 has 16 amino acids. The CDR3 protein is CASSLTQGLGTDTQYF. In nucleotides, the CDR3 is TGCGCCAGCAGCCTCACACAGGGGTTGGGCACAGATACGCAGTATTTT.

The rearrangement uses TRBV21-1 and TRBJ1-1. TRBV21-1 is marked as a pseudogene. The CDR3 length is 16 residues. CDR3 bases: TGTGCCAGCAGCAAATTGAGGGGAAAAGTTGAAACTGAAGCTTTCTTT. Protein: CASSKLRGKVETEAFF.

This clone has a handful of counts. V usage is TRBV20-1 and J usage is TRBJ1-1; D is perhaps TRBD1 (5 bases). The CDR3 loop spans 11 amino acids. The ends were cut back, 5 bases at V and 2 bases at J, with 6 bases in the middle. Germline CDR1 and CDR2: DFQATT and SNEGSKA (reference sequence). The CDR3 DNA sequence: TGCAGTGCTCAGGGCAACACTGAAGCTTTCTTT. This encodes CSAQGNTEAFF.

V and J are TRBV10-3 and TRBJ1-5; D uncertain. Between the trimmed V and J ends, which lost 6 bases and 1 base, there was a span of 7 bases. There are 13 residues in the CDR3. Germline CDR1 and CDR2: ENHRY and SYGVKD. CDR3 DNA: TGTGCCATCAGCCTGGGGAGCAATCAGCCCCAGCATTTT. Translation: CAISLGSNQPQHF.